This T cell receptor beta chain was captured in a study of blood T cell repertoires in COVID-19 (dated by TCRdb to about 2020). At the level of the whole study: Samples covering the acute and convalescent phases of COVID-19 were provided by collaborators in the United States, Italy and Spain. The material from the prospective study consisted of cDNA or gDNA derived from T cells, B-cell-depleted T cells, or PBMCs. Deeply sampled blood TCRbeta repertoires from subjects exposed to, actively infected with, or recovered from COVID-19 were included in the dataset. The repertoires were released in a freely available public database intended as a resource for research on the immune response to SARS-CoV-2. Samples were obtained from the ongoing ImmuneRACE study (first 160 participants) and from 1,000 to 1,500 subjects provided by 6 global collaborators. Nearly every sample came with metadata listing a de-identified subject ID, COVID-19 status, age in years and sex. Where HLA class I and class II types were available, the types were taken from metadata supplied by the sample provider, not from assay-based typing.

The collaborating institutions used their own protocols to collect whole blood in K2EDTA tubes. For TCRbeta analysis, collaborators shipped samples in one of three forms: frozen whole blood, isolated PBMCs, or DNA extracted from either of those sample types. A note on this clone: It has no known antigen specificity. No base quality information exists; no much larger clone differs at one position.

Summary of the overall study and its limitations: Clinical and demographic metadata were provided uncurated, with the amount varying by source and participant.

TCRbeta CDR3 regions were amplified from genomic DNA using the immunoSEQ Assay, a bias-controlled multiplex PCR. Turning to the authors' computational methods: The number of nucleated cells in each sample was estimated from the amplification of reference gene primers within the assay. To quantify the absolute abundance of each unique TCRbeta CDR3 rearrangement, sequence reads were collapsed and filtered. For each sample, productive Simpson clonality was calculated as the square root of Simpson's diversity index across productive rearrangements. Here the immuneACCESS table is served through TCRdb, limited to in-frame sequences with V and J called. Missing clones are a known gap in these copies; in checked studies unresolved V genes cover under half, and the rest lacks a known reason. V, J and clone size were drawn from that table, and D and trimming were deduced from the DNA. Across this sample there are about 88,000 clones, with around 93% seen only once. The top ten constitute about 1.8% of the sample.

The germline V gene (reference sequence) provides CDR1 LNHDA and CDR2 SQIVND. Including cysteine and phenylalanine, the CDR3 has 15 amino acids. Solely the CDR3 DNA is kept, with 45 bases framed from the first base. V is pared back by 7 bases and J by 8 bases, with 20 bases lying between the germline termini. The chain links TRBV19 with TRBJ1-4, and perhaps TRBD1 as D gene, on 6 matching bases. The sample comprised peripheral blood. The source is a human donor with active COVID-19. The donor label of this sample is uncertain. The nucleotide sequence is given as TGTGCCAGTACCCGGGAGGGGGAGGCTTACGAAAAACTGTTTTTT. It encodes CASTREGEAYEKLFF.